This T cell receptor (beta chain) was sequenced in a study of blood T cell repertoires in COVID-19 (dated by TCRdb to 2018 to 2021). Regarding the research as a whole: Samples from collaborators originated in the United States, Italy and Spain and spanned both the acute and convalescent phases of COVID-19. HLA class I and class II types, where available, came from metadata supplied by the sample provider rather than from assay-based typing. The repertoires were released in a freely available public database intended as a resource for research on the immune response to SARS-CoV-2. The sample metadata nearly always contained a de-identified subject ID, COVID-19 status, age in years and sex. Samples were obtained from the ongoing ImmuneRACE study (first 160 participants) and from over a thousand subjects provided by 6 global collaborators. The material from the prospective study consisted of cDNA or gDNA derived from T cells, B-cell-depleted T cells, or PBMCs. Deeply sampled blood TCRbeta repertoires from subjects exposed to, actively infected with, or recovered from COVID-19 were included in the dataset. The paper as a whole reports these results and caveats: The quantity of clinical and demographic metadata differed by source and by participant and was supplied without curation.

One collaborating source in Seattle enrolled patients during active infection and followed them longitudinally through the course of disease. Whole blood was collected in K2EDTA tubes by collaborating institutions according to the institutions' own protocols. For TCRbeta analysis, collaborator samples were shipped as frozen whole blood, as isolated PBMCs, or as DNA extracted from either sample type. TCRbeta CDR3 regions were amplified from genomic DNA using the immunoSEQ Assay, a bias-controlled multiplex PCR. The paper's data handling went like this. The number of nucleated cells in each sample was estimated from the amplification of reference gene primers within the assay. To quantify the absolute abundance of each unique TCRbeta CDR3 rearrangement, sequence reads were collapsed and filtered. Productive Simpson clonality was computed per sample as the square root of Simpson's diversity index over productive rearrangements. This immuneACCESS table, as held by TCRdb, lists in-frame sequences with V and J called but not all clones. Of the missing ones, under half trace to an unresolved V gene in checked studies; the others have no known cause. D and trimming come from the DNA, and the V and J calls and clone size come from that table. Present in this sample are 300,000 to 400,000 clones, 89% of which were seen just once. The leading ten clones occupy about 2.9% of the sample.

In this sample, this clone turned up once. What antigen it recognizes has not been identified. The sample holds no much larger clone one base away, and base qualities are not on file. As encoded in the germline V gene, CDR1 is ENHRY while CDR2 is SYGVKD. The CDR3 holds 17 amino acids from the cysteine to the phenylalanine. The kept DNA is CDR3 alone, 51 bases in frame from the first base. The germline V and J ends show losses of 4 bases and 9 bases respectively, and no gene match explains 15 bases of the junction. The sample comprised peripheral blood. The rearranged chain carries TRBV10-3 and TRBJ2-4; 10 bases in the junction line up with TRBD1. This TCR was recovered from a woman aged 25 to 39 with COVID-19, enrolled during active disease. The DNA sequence follows: TGTGCCATCAGTGCCTCTACCTCCGGGACAGGGGATGGCATTCAGTACTTC. Translated, it reads CAISASTSGTGDGIQYF.